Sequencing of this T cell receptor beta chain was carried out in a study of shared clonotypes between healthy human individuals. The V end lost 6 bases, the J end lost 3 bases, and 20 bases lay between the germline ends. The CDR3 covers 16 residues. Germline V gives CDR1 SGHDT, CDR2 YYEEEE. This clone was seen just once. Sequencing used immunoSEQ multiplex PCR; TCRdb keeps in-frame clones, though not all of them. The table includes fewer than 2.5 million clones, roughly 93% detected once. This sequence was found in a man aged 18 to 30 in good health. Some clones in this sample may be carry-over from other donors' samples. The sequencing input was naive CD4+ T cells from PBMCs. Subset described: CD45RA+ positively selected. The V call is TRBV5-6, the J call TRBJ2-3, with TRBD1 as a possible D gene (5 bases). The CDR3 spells CASTYLGASGTDTQYF. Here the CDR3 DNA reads TGTGCCAGCACCTACCTAGGGGCGTCAGGGACAGATACGCAGTATTTT.